This T cell receptor (beta chain) was sequenced in a study of yellow fever vaccine responses in identical twins. For this clonotype: The antigen remains undetermined.

TCRdb itself ran the RT-PCR reads through MiXCR, one entry per CDR3 protein. The top ten clones hold roughly 27% of a sample with around 400 distinct CDR3 sequences, more than 60% of them seen once. Broader study findings: Reportedly, the T cell response mounted by twins to vaccine seemed partly convergent, partly personalized.

Germline CDR1 is SGHAT and CDR2 is FQNNGV. The CDR3 spans 14 residues. J gave up 7 bases and V 5 bases, and 8 bases lay outside the gene matches. This TCR derives from a female donor who received the yellow fever vaccine. Material: T cells from blood (PBMCs), unsorted or a sorted subset (not recorded which), obtained before or after yellow fever vaccination (not recorded which). The chain employs TRBV11-2 and TRBJ1-5; 7 positions agree with TRBD1. This CDR3 is CASSADRFRQPQHF. The CDR3 DNA reads TGTGCCAGCAGCGCGGACAGGTTCCGGCAGCCCCAGCATTTT.